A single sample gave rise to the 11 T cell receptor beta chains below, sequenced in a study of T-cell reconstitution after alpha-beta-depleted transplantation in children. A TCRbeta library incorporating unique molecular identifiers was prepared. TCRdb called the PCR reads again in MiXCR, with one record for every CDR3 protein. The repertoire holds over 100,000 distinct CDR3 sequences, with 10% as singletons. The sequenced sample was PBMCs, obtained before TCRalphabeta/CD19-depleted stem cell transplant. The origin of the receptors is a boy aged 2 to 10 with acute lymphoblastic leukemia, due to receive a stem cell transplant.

CDR3 nucleotide sequence: TGTGCCAGCAGTGACCGGCGGAGCAATCAGCCCCAGCATTTT. Translated, it gives CASSDRRSNQPQHF. The chain links TRBV2 to TRBJ1-5, with D unresolved. Germline-derived CDR1 and CDR2 are SNHLY and FYNNEI. This CDR3 has 14 residues. The germline V and J ends were trimmed by 3 bases and 1 base, with 7 bases remaining between them.

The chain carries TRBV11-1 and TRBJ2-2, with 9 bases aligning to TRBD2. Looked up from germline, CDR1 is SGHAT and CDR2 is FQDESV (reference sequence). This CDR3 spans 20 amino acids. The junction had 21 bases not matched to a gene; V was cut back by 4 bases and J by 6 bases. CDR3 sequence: CASSSSGGTSLVKQPGELFF. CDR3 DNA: TGTGCCAGCAGCTCGAGTGGCGGGACTAGCTTAGTGAAGCAGCCCGGGGAGCTGTTTTTT.

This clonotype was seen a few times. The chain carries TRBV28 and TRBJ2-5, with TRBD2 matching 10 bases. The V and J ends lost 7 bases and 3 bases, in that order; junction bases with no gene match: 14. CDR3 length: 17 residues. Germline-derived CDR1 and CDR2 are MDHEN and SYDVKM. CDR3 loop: CASNWSAGGRKKETQYF. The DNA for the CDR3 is TGTGCCAGCAACTGGTCAGCGGGAGGGAGAAAAAAAGAGACCCAGTACTTC.

The CDR3 DNA reads TGTGCCAGCGCACGTGGCGGAAGCACAGATACGCAGTATTTT. Its protein is CASARGGSTDTQYF. V and J are TRBV11-3 and TRBJ2-3; D gene unclear. Trimming shortened V by 8 bases and J by 0 bases, and 12 bases separated the two germline ends. The CDR3 extends over 14 amino acids. Germline assignment: CDR1 SGHNT and CDR2 YENEEA.

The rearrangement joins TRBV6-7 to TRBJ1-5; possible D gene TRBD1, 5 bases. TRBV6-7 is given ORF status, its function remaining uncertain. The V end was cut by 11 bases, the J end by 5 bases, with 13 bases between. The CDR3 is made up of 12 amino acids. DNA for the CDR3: TGTGCCCAGGGTCCGGGCTATCAGCCCCAGCATTTT. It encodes CAQGPGYQPQHF.

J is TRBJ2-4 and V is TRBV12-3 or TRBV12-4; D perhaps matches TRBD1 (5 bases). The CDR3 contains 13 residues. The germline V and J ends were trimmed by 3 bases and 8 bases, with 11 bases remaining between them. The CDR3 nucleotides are TGTGCCAGCAGTTTGGGCAGGGCGGACATTCAGTACTTC. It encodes CASSLGRADIQYF.

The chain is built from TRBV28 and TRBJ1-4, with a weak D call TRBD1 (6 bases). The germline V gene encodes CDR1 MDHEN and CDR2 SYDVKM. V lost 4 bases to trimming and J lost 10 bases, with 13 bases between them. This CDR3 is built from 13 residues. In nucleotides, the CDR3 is TGTGCCAGCAGTTCCGGTGGAGGGGGAAAACTGTTTTTT. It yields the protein CASSSGGGGKLFF.

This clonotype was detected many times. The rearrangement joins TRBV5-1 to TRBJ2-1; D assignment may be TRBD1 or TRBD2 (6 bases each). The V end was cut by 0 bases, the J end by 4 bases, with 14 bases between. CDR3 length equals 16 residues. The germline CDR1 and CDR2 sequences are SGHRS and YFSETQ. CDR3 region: CASSLAAGGAYNEQFF. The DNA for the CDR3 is TGCGCCAGCAGCTTGGCGGCCGGGGGCGCATACAATGAGCAGTTCTTC.

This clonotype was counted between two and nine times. The CDR3 loop reads CASSLDPTDTQYF. CDR3 coding DNA: TGCGCCAGCAGCTTGGACCCCACAGATACGCAGTATTTT. The chain employs TRBV5-1 and TRBJ2-3; no definite D call. Trimming took off 0 bases at V and 2 bases at J, with 4 bases between the two ends. The germline V gene has CDR1 SGHRS and CDR2 YFSETQ. The CDR3 spans 13 residues.

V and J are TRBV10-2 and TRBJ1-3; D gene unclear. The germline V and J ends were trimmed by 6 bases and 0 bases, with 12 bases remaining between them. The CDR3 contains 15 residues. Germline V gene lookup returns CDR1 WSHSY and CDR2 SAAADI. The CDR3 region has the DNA TGCGCCAGCAGCCCGGACCCGGTCTCTGGAAACACCATATATTTT. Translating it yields CASSPDPVSGNTIYF.

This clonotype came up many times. CDR3 in DNA: TGTGCCAGCTCCGATTTGGACGGGAGCTCTGGAAACACCATATATTTT. As protein: CASSDLDGSSGNTIYF. The rearrangement joins TRBV18 to TRBJ1-3; the D is unclear. The CDR3 has 16 residues. CDR1 and CDR2 from the germline V gene are KGHSH and LQKENI. Trimming took off 6 bases at V and 0 bases at J, with 15 bases between the two ends.